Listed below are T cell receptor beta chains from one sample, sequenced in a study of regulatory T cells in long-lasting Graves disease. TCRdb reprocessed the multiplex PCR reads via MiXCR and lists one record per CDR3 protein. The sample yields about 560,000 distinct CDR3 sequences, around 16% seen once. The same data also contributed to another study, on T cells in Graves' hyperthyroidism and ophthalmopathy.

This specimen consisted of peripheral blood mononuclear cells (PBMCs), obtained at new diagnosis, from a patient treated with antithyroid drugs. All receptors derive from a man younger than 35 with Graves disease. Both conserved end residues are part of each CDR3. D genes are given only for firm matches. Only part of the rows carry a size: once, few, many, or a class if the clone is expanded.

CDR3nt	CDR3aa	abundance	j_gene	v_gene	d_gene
TGTGCCAGCTCACCTTTGGCGGCGGGACCGCTCAATGAGCAGTTCTTC	CASSPLAAGPLNEQFF	NA	TRBJ2-1	TRBV18	NA
TGCAGCGTTGGGACTAGCGGGATTAGCACAGATACGCAGTATTTT	CSVGTSGISTDTQYF	many	TRBJ2-3	TRBV29-1	TRBD2
TGTGCCAGCAGCCCTCGAGGGACTGCTGGAAACACCATATATTTT	CASSPRGTAGNTIYF	NA	TRBJ1-3	TRBV3-1	NA
TGTGCCAGCAGTTTATCCCAGTACTCCGGGACAAGGTCCAATGAGCAGTTCTTC	CASSLSQYSGTRSNEQFF	many	TRBJ2-1	TRBV27	NA
TGTGCCACCAGCAGAGGGGTAGCGGGCTCCTACAATGAGCAGTTCTTC	CATSRGVAGSYNEQFF	few	TRBJ2-1	TRBV15	TRBD2
TGTGCCAGCAGCTTCGCCGGTCAGGGGGCGAATGAGCAGTTCTTC	CASSFAGQGANEQFF	many	TRBJ2-1	TRBV11-2	TRBD1
TGTGCCAGCAGCAGTGGGACAGCCACTTGGGAAAAACTGTTTTTT	CASSSGTATWEKLFF	NA	TRBJ1-4	TRBV7-9	TRBD1
TGTGCCAGCAGCACTCGGACTAGCGGCAGCTCCTACAATGAGCAGTTCTTC	CASSTRTSGSSYNEQFF	few	TRBJ2-1	TRBV9	TRBD2
TGTGCCAGCAGCTTATCGGTCCCAGCGGCCACAGATACGCAGTATTTT	CASSLSVPAATDTQYF	many	TRBJ2-3	TRBV7-9	NA
TGCGCCAGCAGCCCACGAAATCCAGGCATTGAAAAACTGTTTTTT	CASSPRNPGIEKLFF	few	TRBJ1-4	TRBV4-1	NA
TGTGCCTGGAGTCGTCCAGGGGGTGGGCAGCCCCAGCATTTT	CAWSRPGGGQPQHF	many	TRBJ1-5	TRBV30	TRBD1
TGTGCCAGCAGTAAACCGGGACAGTGGAAAGAGACCCAGTACTTC	CASSKPGQWKETQYF	many	TRBJ2-5	TRBV11-2	TRBD1
TGTGCCAGCAGTGAAGCGGGGGGACAAGAGACCCAGTACTTC	CASSEAGGQETQYF	NA	TRBJ2-5	TRBV6-1	NA
TGTGCCAGCACCCAAAGAAGGGGGGTGAACTATGGCTACACCTTC	CASTQRRGVNYGYTF	many	TRBJ1-2	TRBV12-3/TRBV12-4	NA
TGTGCCAGCAAGAACAGGGTTGACTTTACAGATACGCAGTATTTT	CASKNRVDFTDTQYF	NA	TRBJ2-3	TRBV18	NA
TGTGCCAGCTCACCAGGGAGGCCCTACGAGCAGTACTTC	CASSPGRPYEQYF	many	TRBJ2-7	TRBV18	NA
TGTGCCAGCAGTCCTAGTGGGGGGCCGTATGGCTACACCTTC	CASSPSGGPYGYTF	many	TRBJ1-2	TRBV27	NA
TGTGCCAGCAGCTTTGACAGGGGGACTGAGACCCAGTACTTC	CASSFDRGTETQYF	many	TRBJ2-5	TRBV7-9	TRBD1
TGTGCCAGCAGTCATACAGGGAATATCAATCAGCCCCAGCATTTT	CASSHTGNINQPQHF	NA	TRBJ1-5	TRBV28	NA
TGTGCCAGCAGCAACCTCAGGGGGTCCGGGACTAGCGGGAGGGCCTGGTACAAAAACATTCAGTACTTC	CASSNLRGSGTSGRAWYKNIQYF	NA	TRBJ2-4	TRBV7-8	TRBD2
TGCAGCGGGAGTCGGGGGAGCACTGAAGCTTTCTTT	CSGSRGSTEAFF	many	TRBJ1-1	TRBV29-1	NA
TGTGCCAGCAGGGGCAGGGTCGATCAGCCCCAGCATTTT	CASRGRVDQPQHF	NA	TRBJ1-5	TRBV28	NA
TGTGCCAGCAGTTACCGCCTAGCGGGAAGCTCCTACAATGAGCAGTTCTTC	CASSYRLAGSSYNEQFF	once	TRBJ2-1	TRBV10-2	TRBD2
TGTGCCAGCAGCCAAGTGGACAGGGGCCCCTACGAGCAGTACTTC	CASSQVDRGPYEQYF	many	TRBJ2-7	TRBV3-1	TRBD1
TGTGCCAGCAGGGGACAGGTGGTTTACGAGCAGTACTTC	CASRGQVVYEQYF	many	TRBJ2-7	TRBV28	TRBD1
TGTGCCAGCAGCACCGGGGGCGGTCAGCCCCAGCATTTT	CASSTGGGQPQHF	many	TRBJ1-5	TRBV3-1	NA
TGTGCCACCAGCAGAGAAAGGTGGAACTATGGCTACACCTTC	CATSRERWNYGYTF	NA	TRBJ1-2	TRBV15	NA
TGTGCCAGCTCACCAACGGACAGGGATAGTGAAGCTTTCTTT	CASSPTDRDSEAFF	many	TRBJ1-1	TRBV18	TRBD1
TGTGCCAGCAGCTTAGAGACTAGCGGGAGCCAATATACGCAGTATTTT	CASSLETSGSQYTQYF	many	TRBJ2-3	TRBV11-2	TRBD2
TGTGCCAGCAGCCGCAGCGGGAGGAGCGAGACCCAGTACTTC	CASSRSGRSETQYF	NA	TRBJ2-5	TRBV11-3	TRBD2
TGCGCCAGCAGTCGACAGATTGGAAACACCATATATTTT	CASSRQIGNTIYF	few	TRBJ1-3	TRBV4-1	NA
TGTGCCAGCAGTCCGGAGATTTTTTCTGAGCAGTACTTC	CASSPEIFSEQYF	many	TRBJ2-7	TRBV12-3/TRBV12-4	NA
TGTGCCAGCAGCCAAGATAGCGGGGTCTCTGGAAACACCATATATTTT	CASSQDSGVSGNTIYF	few	TRBJ1-3	TRBV3-1	NA
TGCGCCAGCAGTGAGTCGGGCGATGTGGGTACGCAGTATTTT	CASSESGDVGTQYF	many	TRBJ2-3	TRBV10-1	NA
TGTGCCAGCTCACAACAGGGGATCTATGGCTACACCTTC	CASSQQGIYGYTF	NA	TRBJ1-2	TRBV2	TRBD1
TGTGCCAGTAGTATTTCGGAGGGTCCCTACGAGCAGTACTTC	CASSISEGPYEQYF	NA	TRBJ2-7	TRBV19	NA
TGTGCCACCCGGGGTGGCCTATACTATGGCTACACCTTC	CATRGGLYYGYTF	few	TRBJ1-2	TRBV5-1	NA
TGCGCCAGCACCCTAAGGACAGGGTTCGGCGATACGCAGTATTTT	CASTLRTGFGDTQYF	few	TRBJ2-3	TRBV5-1	TRBD1
TGTGCCTGGAGTAGGAAGGGGCCCAGCTCCTACAATGAGCAGTTCTTC	CAWSRKGPSSYNEQFF	NA	TRBJ2-1	TRBV30	NA
TGTGCCAGCAGCCAAAAACCCCGGGAAGCTTTCTTT	CASSQKPREAFF	many	TRBJ1-1	TRBV14	NA
TGTGCCAGCAGTTTAGAACATCCGGGACAGGGGGTCTTAGGCACAGATACGCAGTATTTT	CASSLEHPGQGVLGTDTQYF	many	TRBJ2-3	TRBV27	TRBD1
TGTGCCGTGGGAGACACAGGGTTATCCTACGAGCAGTACTTC	CAVGDTGLSYEQYF	NA	TRBJ2-7	TRBV12-3/TRBV12-4	NA
TGTGCCTGGAGTGGGGTCTGGCAGCAAGAGAACACTGAAGCTTTCTTT	CAWSGVWQQENTEAFF	many	TRBJ1-1	TRBV30	NA
TGTGCCAGTAGTATAAACAGGGGGAACACTGAAGCTTTCTTT	CASSINRGNTEAFF	NA	TRBJ1-1	TRBV19	TRBD1
TGTGCCAGCAGTTTCCCGCTCCGGTCGCCCTCCTACGAGCAGTACTTC	CASSFPLRSPSYEQYF	many	TRBJ2-7	TRBV28	NA
TGTGCCAGCAGTTACGACAGACTAAACACTGAAGCTTTCTTT	CASSYDRLNTEAFF	many	TRBJ1-1	TRBV27	NA
TGTGCCAGCAGCGTAGGGGTGGGCGGCAATCAGCCCCAGCATTTT	CASSVGVGGNQPQHF	NA	TRBJ1-5	TRBV9	NA
TGCGCCAGCAGCCCCTGGGGAGGGGCTAGGAATGAGCAGTTCTTC	CASSPWGGARNEQFF	NA	TRBJ2-1	TRBV5-1	TRBD2
TGTGCCAGTAGCAAAGGACAGAAGAACTATAATTCACCCCTCCACTTT	CASSKGQKNYNSPLHF	NA	TRBJ1-6	TRBV19	NA
TGCAGTGCTAGGGGACACATGAACACTGAAGCTTTCTTT	CSARGHMNTEAFF	many	TRBJ1-1	TRBV20-1	NA
TGTGCCAGCAGCTCCCCCCGGGGACTAGCGGGAGGTGAGACCCAGTACTTC	CASSSPRGLAGGETQYF	NA	TRBJ2-5	TRBV7-2	TRBD2
TGTGCCAGCACCGAGGCACTAGCGGGGCGAGTATACAATGAGCAGTTCTTC	CASTEALAGRVYNEQFF	NA	TRBJ2-1	TRBV2	TRBD2
TGTGCCAGCAGTTATTCGGGGGGCGCCGGAGCTTTCTTT	CASSYSGGAGAFF	NA	TRBJ1-1	TRBV6-5	NA
TGCAGCGCTCTTTTGGGGGGCTCCTACGAGCAGTACTTC	CSALLGGSYEQYF	many	TRBJ2-7	TRBV29-1	NA
TGCAGCGTTGGTGGGGGACTAGCGCCCAATGAGCAGTTCTTC	CSVGGGLAPNEQFF	few	TRBJ2-1	TRBV29-1	TRBD2